The 30 T cell receptor beta chains given below trace back to one sample, sequenced in a study of cytomegalovirus exposure and HLA in healthy donors. It was with 60 Vbeta and 13 Jbeta primers that the PCR ran. Using immunoSEQ multiplex PCR, the repertoire was profiled, and TCRdb retains in-frame clones only, with some absent. The table lists about 140,000 clones, roughly two thirds of them singletons. The sequenced material came from PBMCs. All receptors derive from a male donor in good health and CMV-seronegative.

The chain employs TRBV29-1 and TRBJ2-3; D is possibly TRBD1 (6 bases). CDR1 is SQVTM and CDR2 is ANQGSEA in the germline V gene. The CDR3 sequence is 11 residues long. Trimming removed 4 bases at V and 12 bases at J, with 14 bases between. The CDR3 spells CSVGQVGDQYF. The CDR3 region has the DNA TGCAGCGTTGGACAGGTGGGGGACCAGTATTTT.

The CDR3 is CAVRGATDTQYF. Here the CDR3 DNA reads TGTGCCGTACGGGGGGCCACAGATACGCAGTATTTT. The gene calls are TRBV2 and TRBJ2-3; TRBD2 is a possible D gene (7 bases). Per the germline V gene, CDR1 is SNHLY and CDR2 is FYNNEI. The V and J ends lost 11 bases and 2 bases respectively, with 11 bases between them. This CDR3 is built from 12 residues.

This chain joins TRBV2 and TRBJ2-3; 11 nucleotides agree with TRBD2. V gave up 3 bases and J gave up 6 bases; unmatched junction bases: 5. This CDR3 has 15 residues. Germline assignment: CDR1 SNHLY and CDR2 FYNNEI. CDR3 in amino acids: CASSEATSGADTQYF. In nucleotides, the CDR3 is TGTGCCAGCAGTGAGGCGACTAGCGGGGCGGATACGCAGTATTTT.

As for this clone: Other nucleotide sequences in the sample specify the same CDR3. V gene TRBV5-1 combines with J gene TRBJ2-5; perhaps TRBD1 as D (6 bases). The J call is doubtful: the DNA matches TRBJ2-7 better. This CDR3 region has 13 residues. The germline V gene has CDR1 SGHRS and CDR2 YFSETQ. The chain's CDR3 is CASSLTGNYEQYF. The CDR3 DNA follows: TGCGCCAGCAGCCTAACAGGGAATTACGAGCAGTACTTC.

V gene TRBV7-2 combines with J gene TRBJ2-2, with D perhaps TRBD1 (6 bases). This CDR3 contains 14 residues. The V and J ends lost 2 bases and 5 bases respectively, with 9 bases between them. From germline, CDR1 is SGHTA and CDR2 FQGNSA. The CDR3 loop is CASSLQGQTGELFF. CDR3 DNA: TGTGCCAGCAGCTTACAGGGACAAACCGGGGAGCTGTTTTTT.

The chain recombines TRBV4-2 with TRBJ2-3; 8 positions agree with TRBD1. This CDR3 contains 17 residues. The V gene end was trimmed by 1 base and the J gene end by 1 base; junction bases not matched to a gene: 7. Germline lookup yields CDR1 LGHNA and CDR2 YNFKEQ. The CDR3, as DNA: TGTGCCAGCAGCCAAGTACTCGCGGGACAGGGCACAGATACGCAGTATTTT. Residues: CASSQVLAGQGTDTQYF.

This clone was picked up one time. V is TRBV10-3 and J is TRBJ2-7; D is undetermined. The CDR3 is 11 amino acids. CDR1 is ENHRY, CDR2 SYGVKD, per germline. V dropped 8 bases and J dropped 3 bases, with 8 bases sitting between them. CDR3 residues: CAISTNYEQYF. The CDR3 nucleotides read TGTGCCATCTCTACTAACTACGAGCAGTACTTC.

The rearrangement links TRBV19 to TRBJ1-1; D unclear. The CDR3 extends over 13 amino acids. Trimming stripped 6 bases from V and 5 bases from J, with 13 bases between. CDR1 is LNHDA and CDR2 is SQIVND in the germline V gene (reference sequence). CDR3 nucleotide sequence: TGTGCCAGTAGATCCGACCGAGGGACTGAAGCTTTCTTT. It encodes CASRSDRGTEAFF.

J is TRBJ1-5 and V is TRBV5-8; D is perhaps TRBD1 (6 bases). Trimming pared 5 bases from V and 4 bases from J, leaving 10 bases between. Germline lookup yields CDR1 SGHTS and CDR2 YDEGEE. This CDR3 is built from 13 residues. The CDR3 loop is CASRPTGNQPQHF. The CDR3 bases are TGTGCCAGCAGACCAACAGGGAATCAGCCCCAGCATTTT.

The sample holds a few counts of this clone. The rearrangement links TRBV2 to TRBJ2-1, with 7 bases aligning to TRBD2. There are 13 residues in the CDR3. CDR1 is SNHLY and CDR2 is FYNNEI in the germline V gene. Unmatched junction bases numbered 7, after V lost 2 bases and J lost 12 bases. In DNA, the CDR3 is TGTGCCAGCAGTGAAAGGGAGGGGATGAGGCAGTTCTTC. This gives the protein CASSEREGMRQFF.

A single count supports this clone. The chain uses TRBV2 and TRBJ2-5, with 8 bases matching TRBD1. Trimming at V came to 3 bases and at J to 4 bases, leaving 7 bases not matched to a gene. This CDR3 is 15 amino acids long. The germline V gene encodes CDR1 SNHLY and CDR2 FYNNEI. CDR3 nucleotides: TGTGCCAGCAGTGAGGTGCAGGGGGCAGGAGAGACCCAGTACTTC. Protein sequence: CASSEVQGAGETQYF.

This clone was counted a few times. The chain uses TRBV5-1 and TRBJ2-5; TRBD1 is a possible D gene (7 bases). Germline CDR1 SGHRS, CDR2 YFSETQ. The CDR3 spans 16 residues. Between the trimmed V and J ends, which lost 0 bases and 5 bases, there was a span of 17 bases. In nucleotides, the CDR3 is TGCGCCAGCAGCTTGGGGGGGACAGCTCGGGGGGAGACCCAGTACTTC. Its translation is CASSLGGTARGETQYF.

This clone was counted once. The rearrangement links TRBV30 to TRBJ1-3; D may be TRBD1 (5 bases). Germline CDR1 reads GTSNPN; CDR2 reads SVGIG (reference sequence). V was cut by 2 bases and J by 4 bases, with 12 bases left in between. This CDR3 is built from 14 residues. The CDR3 loop reads CAWSISGGGNTIYF. The CDR3 DNA reads as TGTGCCTGGAGTATCTCCGGGGGGGGAAACACCATATATTTT.

This sequence joins TRBV28 and TRBJ1-2, with D unclear. Germline CDR1 is MDHEN and CDR2 is SYDVKM. The CDR3 is made up of 13 amino acids. Trimming shortened V by 4 bases and J by 2 bases, and 8 bases separated the two germline ends. The CDR3 DNA reads as TGTGCCAGCAGTTCTAGGATCAACTATGGCTACACCTTC. Protein product: CASSSRINYGYTF.

The sample holds a few counts of this clone. This chain joins TRBV5-1 and TRBJ1-5; D is undetermined. Germline lookup yields CDR1 SGHRS and CDR2 YFSETQ. The CDR3 is 13 amino acids. V was pared by 1 base and J by 4 bases, with 6 bases between. The CDR3 region has the DNA TGCGCCAGCAGCTTGTCAGTTAATCAGCCCCAGCATTTT. Encoded protein: CASSLSVNQPQHF.

The V and J genes are TRBV9 and TRBJ2-7; possible D gene TRBD2, 7 bases. Germline lookup yields CDR1 SGDLS and CDR2 YYNGEE. The CDR3 loop spans 17 amino acids. The V gene lost 7 bases and the J gene lost 0 bases, with 23 bases spanning the gap. The CDR3 nucleotides are TGTGCCAGCTGCGAGAGGGATGCGGGGGCAATCTCCTACGAGCAGTACTTC. Translated: CASCERDAGAISYEQYF.

The chain joins TRBV28 to TRBJ1-6, with 10 bases lining up with TRBD1. Germline V gene lookup returns CDR1 MDHEN and CDR2 SYDVKM. The CDR3 is 15 residues long. Trimming cost V 2 bases and J 8 bases; bases outside gene matches: 3. In DNA, the CDR3 is TGTGCCAGCAGTTTACGTGACAGGGGGCATTCACCCCTCCACTTT. This sequence encodes CASSLRDRGHSPLHF.

The rearrangement links TRBV7-9 to TRBJ2-7, with a weak D call TRBD1 (6 bases). V dropped 1 base and J dropped 5 bases, with 15 bases sitting between them. The CDR3 covers 15 residues. Per germline, CDR1 SEHNR and CDR2 FQNEAQ (reference sequence). CDR3 in amino acids: CASSLVLGRGHEQYF. The DNA for the CDR3 is TGTGCCAGCAGCTTAGTTCTTGGCAGGGGCCACGAGCAGTACTTC.

The CDR3 loop reads CASSLALLGGPETQYF. The CDR3 bases are TGTGCCAGCAGCTTAGCCTTACTGGGGGGGCCAGAGACCCAGTACTTC. The chain links TRBV11-2 to TRBJ2-5; D might be TRBD2 (7 bases). Germline assignment: CDR1 SGHAT and CDR2 FQNNGV. The CDR3 has 16 amino acids. The V end was cut by 1 base, the J end by 4 bases, with 16 bases between.

The chain recombines TRBV10-3 with TRBJ1-2; 8 bases align to TRBD1. CDR3 length equals 15 residues. Looked up from germline, CDR1 is ENHRY and CDR2 is SYGVKD. With V trimmed by 5 bases and J by 2 bases, 7 bases remained unmatched. The CDR3 sequence is CAISSDRVQNYGYTF. As DNA, the CDR3 is TGTGCCATCAGTTCGGACAGGGTGCAGAACTATGGCTACACCTTC.

The sample holds a few counts of this clone. The rearrangement uses TRBV30 and TRBJ1-4; 10 bases agree with TRBD1. Germline CDR1 is GTSNPN and CDR2 is SVGIG (reference sequence). With 2 bases clipped from V and 7 bases from J, the junction kept 7 bases outside the gene matches. The length of the CDR3 is 15 residues. The CDR3 DNA reads TGTGCCTGGAGTCGCCGGGACAGGGGAATTGAAAAACTGTTTTTT. As protein: CAWSRRDRGIEKLFF.

The DNA for the CDR3 is TGTGCCTGGATCAGGGGTGGGACCTACGAGCAGTACTTC. Translated: CAWIRGGTYEQYF. The chain is built from TRBV30 and TRBJ2-7; a weak D match, TRBD1 (6 bases). This CDR3 region has 13 residues. CDR1 and CDR2 (germline): GTSNPN, SVGIG (reference sequence). Trimming cost V 4 bases and J 2 bases, with 12 bases left between them.

The chain recombines TRBV11-3 with TRBJ1-5; D ambiguous. Trimming removed 7 bases from V and 4 bases from J, with 14 bases in between. This CDR3 spans 14 amino acids. The germline CDR1 and CDR2 sequences are SGHNT and YENEEA. The CDR3 reads CASNAGFGNQPQHF. The CDR3 region has the DNA TGTGCCAGCAACGCCGGGTTCGGGAATCAGCCCCAGCATTTT.

The chain links TRBV5-4 to TRBJ2-1; 7 bases are shared with TRBD2. V shed 2 bases, J shed 0 bases, and the junction held 11 bases outside the gene matches. The CDR3 spans 18 residues. Looked up from germline, CDR1 is SGHNT and CDR2 is YYREEE (reference sequence). DNA for the CDR3: TGTGCCAGCAGCTTACTCGCGGCGGGCGGGAGCTCCTACAATGAGCAGTTCTTC. Translated: CASSLLAAGGSSYNEQFF. The entire variable domain, with the rest obtained from reference TRBV5-4 and TRBJ2-1, is as follows: ETGVTQSPTHLIKTRGQQVTLRCSSQSGHNTVSWYQQALGQGPQFIFQYYREEENGRGNFPPRFSGLQFPNYSSELNVNALELDDSALYLCASSLLAAGGSSYNEQFFGPGTRLTVL.

The chain joins TRBV5-1 to TRBJ2-3; 9 positions match TRBD1. This CDR3 has 17 amino acids. V was pared by 0 bases and J by 2 bases, with 7 bases of the junction left unmatched. The germline CDR1 and CDR2 sequences are SGHRS and YFSETQ. DNA for the CDR3: TGCGCCAGCAGCTTGGCTATACAGGGGGCATCCACAGATACGCAGTATTTT. Protein: CASSLAIQGASTDTQYF.

This chain uses TRBV27 with TRBJ1-1; weak D call: TRBD1 (6 bases). This CDR3 is built from 14 residues. V dropped 4 bases and J dropped 0 bases, with 9 bases sitting between them. Germline V gene lookup returns CDR1 MNHEY and CDR2 SMNVEV (reference sequence). The CDR3 here is CASSSTGLNTEAFF. For the CDR3, the DNA is TGTGCCAGCAGTTCGACAGGACTGAACACTGAAGCTTTCTTT.

The chain uses TRBV19 and TRBJ2-3; 10 bases are shared with TRBD2. J gave up 2 bases and V 1 base, and 9 bases lay outside the gene matches. Germline loops: CDR1 LNHDA, CDR2 SQIVND (reference sequence). This CDR3 comprises 18 residues. DNA for the CDR3: TGTGCCAGTAGTATAGCCCCGGTGACTAGCGGGTACACAGATACGCAGTATTTT. Translated: CASSIAPVTSGYTDTQYF.

Only a few counts were recorded for this clone. The CDR3 DNA follows: TGTGCCAGCAGTGGGGACAGAAGCACCGGGGAGCTGTTTTTT. It specifies CASSGDRSTGELFF. V is TRBV28 and J is TRBJ2-2; 7 bases are shared with TRBD1. This CDR3 is 14 amino acids long. Trimming removed 5 bases from V and 4 bases from J; junction bases left unmatched: 4. Germline CDR1 and CDR2: MDHEN and SYDVKM.

This clone was detected a few times. The genes are TRBV7-3 and TRBJ2-5; D perhaps matches TRBD2 (6 bases). Germline V CDR1 and CDR2: SGHTA, FQGTGA. The CDR3 is 13 amino acids. Trimming pared 3 bases from V and 4 bases from J, leaving 9 bases between. The CDR3, as DNA: TGTGCCAGCAGCTTGGAGGGAGGAGAGACCCAGTACTTC. It yields the protein CASSLEGGETQYF. The full variable domain, completed using reference TRBV7-3 and TRBJ2-5, is GAGVSQTPSNKVTEKGKYVELRCDPISGHTALYWYRQSLGQGPEFLIYFQGTGAADDSGLPNDRFFAVRPEGSVSTLKIQRTERGDSAVYLCASSLEGGETQYFGPGTRLLVL.

V is TRBV15 and J is TRBJ1-2; 7 nucleotides match TRBD1. Germline loops: CDR1 LNHNV, CDR2 YYDKDF (reference sequence). V lost 2 bases to trimming and J lost 3 bases; unmatched junction nucleotides: 9. The CDR3 is 16 residues long. The CDR3: CATSRRRQGVDYGYTF. As DNA, the CDR3 is TGTGCCACCAGCAGAAGACGACAGGGTGTGGACTATGGCTACACCTTC.